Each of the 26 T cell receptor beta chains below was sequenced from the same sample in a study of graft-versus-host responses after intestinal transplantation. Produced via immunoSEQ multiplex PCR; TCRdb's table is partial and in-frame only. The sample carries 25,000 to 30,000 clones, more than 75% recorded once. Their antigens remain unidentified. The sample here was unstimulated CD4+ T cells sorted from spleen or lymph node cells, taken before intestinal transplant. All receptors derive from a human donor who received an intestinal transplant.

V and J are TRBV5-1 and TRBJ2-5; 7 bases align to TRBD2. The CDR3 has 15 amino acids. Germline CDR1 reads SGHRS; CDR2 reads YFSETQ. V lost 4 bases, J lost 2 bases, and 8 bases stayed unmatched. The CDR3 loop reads CASSKTSLGQETQYF. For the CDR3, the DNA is TGCGCCAGCAGCAAGACTAGCCTGGGGCAAGAGACCCAGTACTTC.

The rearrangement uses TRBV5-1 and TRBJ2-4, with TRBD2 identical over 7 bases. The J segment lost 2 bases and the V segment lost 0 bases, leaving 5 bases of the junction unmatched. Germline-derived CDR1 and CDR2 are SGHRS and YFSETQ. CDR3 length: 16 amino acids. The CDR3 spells CASSLVAGVTKNIQYF. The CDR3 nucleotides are TGCGCCAGCAGCTTGGTGGCGGGAGTGACCAAAAACATTCAGTACTTC.

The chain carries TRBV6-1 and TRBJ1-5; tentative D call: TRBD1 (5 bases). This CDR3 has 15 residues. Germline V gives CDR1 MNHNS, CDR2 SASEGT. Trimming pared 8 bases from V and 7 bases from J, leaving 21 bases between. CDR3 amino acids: CASSTGDGWGQPQHF. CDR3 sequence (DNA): TGTGCCAGCTCTACCGGGGACGGGTGGGGACAGCCCCAGCATTTT.

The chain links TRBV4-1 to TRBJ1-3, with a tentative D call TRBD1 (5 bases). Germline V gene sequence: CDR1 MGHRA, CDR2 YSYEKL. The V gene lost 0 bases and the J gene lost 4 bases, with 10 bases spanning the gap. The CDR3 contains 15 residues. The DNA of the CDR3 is TGCGCCAGCAGCCAAGACAAGGGGCCAGGAAACACCATATATTTT. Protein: CASSQDKGPGNTIYF.

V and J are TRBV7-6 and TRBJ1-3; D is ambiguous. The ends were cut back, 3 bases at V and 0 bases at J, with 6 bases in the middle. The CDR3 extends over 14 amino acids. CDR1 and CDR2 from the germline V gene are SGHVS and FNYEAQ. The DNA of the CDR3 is TGTGCCAGCAGCTTCGGCAACTCTGGAAACACCATATATTTT. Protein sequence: CASSFGNSGNTIYF. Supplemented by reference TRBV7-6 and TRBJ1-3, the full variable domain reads GAGVSQSPRYKVTKRGQDVALRCDPISGHVSLYWYRQALGQGPEFLTYFNYEAQQDKSGLPNDRFSAERPEGSISTLTIQRTEQRDSAMYRCASSFGNSGNTIYFGEGSWLTVV.

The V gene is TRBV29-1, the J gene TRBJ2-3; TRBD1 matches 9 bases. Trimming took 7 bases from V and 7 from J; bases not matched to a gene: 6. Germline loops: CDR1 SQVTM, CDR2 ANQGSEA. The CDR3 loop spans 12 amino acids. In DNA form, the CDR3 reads TGCAGCGCAATGGACAGGGGAAATACGCAGTATTTT. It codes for CSAMDRGNTQYF.

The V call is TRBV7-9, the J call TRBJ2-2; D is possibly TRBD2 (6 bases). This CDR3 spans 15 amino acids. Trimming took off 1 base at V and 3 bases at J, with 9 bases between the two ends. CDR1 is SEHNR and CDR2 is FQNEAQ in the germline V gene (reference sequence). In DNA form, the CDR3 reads TGTGCCAGCAGCTTAGGTGGGAGGCACACCGGGGAGCTGTTTTTT. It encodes CASSLGGRHTGELFF.

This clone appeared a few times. The CDR3 protein is CASTPRGSIRNEQFF. The CDR3 bases are TGTGCCAGTACCCCCCGGGGGAGTATCCGCAATGAGCAGTTCTTC. The chain links TRBV19 to TRBJ2-1; possibly TRBD2 for D (6 bases). Germline V lookup: CDR1 LNHDA, CDR2 SQIVND (reference sequence). Trimming removed 7 bases from V and 6 bases from J, with 19 bases in between. The CDR3 length is 15 residues.

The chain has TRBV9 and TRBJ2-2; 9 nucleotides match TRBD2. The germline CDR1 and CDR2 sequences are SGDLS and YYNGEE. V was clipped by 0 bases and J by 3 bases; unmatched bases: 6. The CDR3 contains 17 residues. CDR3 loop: CASSVALLAGHTGELFF. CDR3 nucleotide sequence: TGTGCCAGCAGCGTAGCCCTACTAGCGGGCCACACCGGGGAGCTGTTTTTT. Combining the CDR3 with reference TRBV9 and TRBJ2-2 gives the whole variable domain DSGVTQTPKHLITATGQRVTLRCSPRSGDLSVYWYQQSLDQGLQFLIQYYNGEERAKGNILERFSAQQFPDLHSELNLSSLELGDSALYFCASSVALLAGHTGELFFGEGSRLTVL.

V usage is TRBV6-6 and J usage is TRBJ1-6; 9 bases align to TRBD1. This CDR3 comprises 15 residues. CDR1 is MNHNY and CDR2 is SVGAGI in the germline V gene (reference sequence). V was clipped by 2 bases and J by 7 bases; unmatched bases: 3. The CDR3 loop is CASSYGTGRNSPLHF. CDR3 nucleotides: TGTGCCAGCAGTTACGGGACAGGGAGGAATTCACCCCTCCACTTT.

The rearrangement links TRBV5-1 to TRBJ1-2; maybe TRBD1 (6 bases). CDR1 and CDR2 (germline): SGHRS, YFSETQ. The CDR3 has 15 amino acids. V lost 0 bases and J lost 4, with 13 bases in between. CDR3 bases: TGCGCCAGCAGCTTGGTGGGGGCCGGGGGCTATGGCTACACCTTC. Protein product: CASSLVGAGGYGYTF.

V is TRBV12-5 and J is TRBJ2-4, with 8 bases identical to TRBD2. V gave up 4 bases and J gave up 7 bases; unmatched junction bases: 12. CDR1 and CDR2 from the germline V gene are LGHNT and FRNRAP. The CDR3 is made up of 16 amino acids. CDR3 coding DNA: TGTGCTAGTGGTTCTATAGCGGGAAGATTTAGGAACATTCAGTACTTC. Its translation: CASGSIAGRFRNIQYF.

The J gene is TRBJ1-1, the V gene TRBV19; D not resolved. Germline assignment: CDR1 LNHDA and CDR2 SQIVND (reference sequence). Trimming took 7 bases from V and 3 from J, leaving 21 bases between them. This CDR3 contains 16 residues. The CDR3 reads CASKDTVRRMDTEAFF. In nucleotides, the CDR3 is TGTGCCAGTAAAGACACGGTTAGGAGGATGGACACTGAAGCTTTCTTT. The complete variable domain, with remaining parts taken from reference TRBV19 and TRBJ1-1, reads DGGITQSPKYLFRKEGQNVTLSCEQNLNHDAMYWYRQDPGQGLRLIYYSQIVNDFQKGDIAEGYSVSREKKESFPLTVTSAQKNPTAFYLCASKDTVRRMDTEAFFGQGTRLTVV.

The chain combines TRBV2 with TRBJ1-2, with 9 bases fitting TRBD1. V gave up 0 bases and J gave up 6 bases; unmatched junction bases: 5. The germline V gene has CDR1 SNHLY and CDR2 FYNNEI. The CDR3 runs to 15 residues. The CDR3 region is CASSEAWTGVDGYTF. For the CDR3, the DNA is TGTGCCAGCAGTGAAGCGTGGACAGGGGTGGATGGCTACACCTTC.

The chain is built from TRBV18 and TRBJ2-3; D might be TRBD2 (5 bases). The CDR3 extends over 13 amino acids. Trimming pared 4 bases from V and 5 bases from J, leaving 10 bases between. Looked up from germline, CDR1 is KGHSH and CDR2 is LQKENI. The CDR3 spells CASSLDAGDTQYF. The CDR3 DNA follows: TGTGCCAGCTCACTGGACGCGGGAGATACGCAGTATTTT.

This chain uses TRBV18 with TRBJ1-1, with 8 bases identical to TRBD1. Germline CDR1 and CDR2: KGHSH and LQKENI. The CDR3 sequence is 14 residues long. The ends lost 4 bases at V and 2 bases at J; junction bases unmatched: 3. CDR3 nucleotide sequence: TGTGCCAGCTCACAGGACAGGGAAAACACTGAAGCTTTCTTT. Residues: CASSQDRENTEAFF.

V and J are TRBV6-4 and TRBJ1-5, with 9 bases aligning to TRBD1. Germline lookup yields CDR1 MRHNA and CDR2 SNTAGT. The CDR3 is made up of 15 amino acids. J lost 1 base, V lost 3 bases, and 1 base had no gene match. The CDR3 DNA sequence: TGTGCCAGCAGTGAGGGACAGGGAAGCAATCAGCCCCAGCATTTT. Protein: CASSEGQGSNQPQHF.

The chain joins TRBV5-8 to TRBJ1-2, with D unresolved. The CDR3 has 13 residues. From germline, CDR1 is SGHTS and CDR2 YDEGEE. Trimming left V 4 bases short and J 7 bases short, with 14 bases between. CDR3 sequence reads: CASSRTRQGGYTF. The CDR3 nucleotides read TGTGCCAGCAGCCGGACCCGGCAAGGTGGCTACACCTTC.

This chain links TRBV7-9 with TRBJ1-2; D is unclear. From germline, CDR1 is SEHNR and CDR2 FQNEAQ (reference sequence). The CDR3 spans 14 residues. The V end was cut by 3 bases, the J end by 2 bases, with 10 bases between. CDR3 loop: CASSLSGRNYGYTF. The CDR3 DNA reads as TGTGCCAGCAGCTTGTCGGGCAGAAACTATGGCTACACCTTC.

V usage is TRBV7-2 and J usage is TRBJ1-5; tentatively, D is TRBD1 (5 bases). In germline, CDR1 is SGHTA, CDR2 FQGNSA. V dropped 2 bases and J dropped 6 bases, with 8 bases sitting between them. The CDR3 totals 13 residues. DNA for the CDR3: TGTGCCAGCAGCTTAAGGGGTAGTCAGCCCCAGCATTTT. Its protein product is CASSLRGSQPQHF.

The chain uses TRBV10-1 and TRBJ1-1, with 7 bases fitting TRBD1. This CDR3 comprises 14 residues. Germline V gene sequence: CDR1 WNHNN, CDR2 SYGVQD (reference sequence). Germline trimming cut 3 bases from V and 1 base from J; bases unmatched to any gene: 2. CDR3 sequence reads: CASSETGANTEAFF. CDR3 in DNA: TGCGCCAGCAGTGAAACAGGGGCGAACACTGAAGCTTTCTTT.

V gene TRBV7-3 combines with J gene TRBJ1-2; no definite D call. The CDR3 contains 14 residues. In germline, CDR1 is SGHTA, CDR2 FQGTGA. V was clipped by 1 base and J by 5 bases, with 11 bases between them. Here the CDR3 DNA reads TGTGCCAGCAGCTTAAGCCGGGCATGGTATGGCTACACCTTC. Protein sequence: CASSLSRAWYGYTF.

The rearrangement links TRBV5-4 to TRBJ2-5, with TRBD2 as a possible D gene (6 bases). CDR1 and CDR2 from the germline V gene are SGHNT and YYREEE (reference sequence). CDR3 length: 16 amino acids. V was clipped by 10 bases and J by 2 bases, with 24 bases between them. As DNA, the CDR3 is TGTGCCTCCTCGATGAATGGCGGGGCCTTTCAAGAGACCCAGTACTTC. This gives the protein CASSMNGGAFQETQYF.

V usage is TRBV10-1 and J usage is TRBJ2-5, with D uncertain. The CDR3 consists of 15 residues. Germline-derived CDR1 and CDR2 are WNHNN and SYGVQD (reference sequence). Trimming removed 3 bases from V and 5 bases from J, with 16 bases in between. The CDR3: CASSETGANLETQYF. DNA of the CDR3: TGCGCCAGCAGTGAAACGGGCGCGAATTTGGAGACCCAGTACTTC.

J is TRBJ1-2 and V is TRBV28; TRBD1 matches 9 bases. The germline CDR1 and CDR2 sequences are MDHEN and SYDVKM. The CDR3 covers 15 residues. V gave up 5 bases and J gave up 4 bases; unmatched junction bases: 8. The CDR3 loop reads CASSTGQGLGYGYTF. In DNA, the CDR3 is TGTGCCAGCAGTACCGGACAGGGGCTGGGCTATGGCTACACCTTC.

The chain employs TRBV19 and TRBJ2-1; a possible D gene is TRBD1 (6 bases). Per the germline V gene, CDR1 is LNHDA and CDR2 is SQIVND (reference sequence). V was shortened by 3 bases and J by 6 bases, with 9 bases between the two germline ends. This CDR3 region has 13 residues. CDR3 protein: CASSITGPNEQFF. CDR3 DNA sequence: TGTGCCAGTAGTATTACAGGGCCCAATGAGCAGTTCTTC.